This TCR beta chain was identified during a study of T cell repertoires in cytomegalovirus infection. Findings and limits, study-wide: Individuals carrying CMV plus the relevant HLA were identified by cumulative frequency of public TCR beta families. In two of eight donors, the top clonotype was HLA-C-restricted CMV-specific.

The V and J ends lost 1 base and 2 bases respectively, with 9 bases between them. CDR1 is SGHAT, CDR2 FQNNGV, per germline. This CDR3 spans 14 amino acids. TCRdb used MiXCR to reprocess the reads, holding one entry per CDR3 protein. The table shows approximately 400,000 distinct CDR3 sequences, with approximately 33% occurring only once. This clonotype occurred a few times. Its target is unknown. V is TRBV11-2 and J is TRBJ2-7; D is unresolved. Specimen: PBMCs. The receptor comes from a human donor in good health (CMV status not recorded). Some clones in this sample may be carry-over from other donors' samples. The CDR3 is CASSLVGPPYEQYF. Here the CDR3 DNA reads TGTGCCAGCAGCTTAGTTGGTCCGCCCTACGAGCAGTACTTC.